This T cell receptor (beta chain) was obtained from a study of blood T cell repertoires in COVID-19. Study overall: The origin of the acute and convalescent COVID-19 samples was the United States, Italy and Spain. Sample material is recorded as cDNA or gDNA derived from T cells, B-cell-depleted T cells, or PBMCs.

In germline, CDR1 is SGHRS, CDR2 YFSETQ. V was shortened by 0 bases and J by 2 bases, with 12 bases between the two germline ends. The CDR3 contains 16 residues. In Seattle, patients joined the study during active infection and were tracked longitudinally. Per the authors' pipeline: Reference gene primer amplification yielded estimated nucleated cell counts. Profiling relied on immunoSEQ multiplex PCR, and the TCRdb table lists in-frame clones only, not all of them. Clone size and the V and J calls come from that table; the DNA yielded D and trimming. The sample has about 200,000 clones, 90% to 95% seen once; the top ten hold about 0.76%.

The genes are TRBV5-1 and TRBJ1-3, with TRBD1 as a possible D gene (6 bases). Sequencing input: peripheral blood. The receptor was isolated from a man between 25 and 39 years old with COVID-19, enrolled during active disease. The CDR3 loop reads CASSLGVGGPGNTIYF. CDR3 DNA: TGCGCCAGCAGCTTGGGGGTTGGGGGCCCTGGAAACACCATATATTTT.